The rows below give T cell receptor beta chains drawn from one sample of a study of blood T cell repertoires in COVID-19. The assay was immunoSEQ multiplex PCR, and TCRdb's table has in-frame clones only and misses some. This sample carries fewer than 250,000 clones, around nine tenths of them seen once, and the ten largest clones take roughly 7.2%. The sequencing sample was made of PBMCs or T cells enriched from blood (not recorded which). The receptors originated from a man aged 30 to 39 in a cohort exposed to, infected with or recovered from COVID-19 (not recorded which). CDR3s include the opening cysteine and the closing phenylalanine or tryptophan. The D gene is left open where the match is weak. Some rows have no size entry. The others give once, few or many, or a class for an expanded clone.

TRBJ2-4	TRBV24-1	-	once	TGTGCCACCAGTGATGCCACGGACAGAGCCAAAAACATTCAGTACTTC	CATSDATDRAKNIQYF
TRBJ1-1	TRBV12-3/TRBV12-4	-	-	TGTGCCAGCAGTTTTCGGGTGGAAACTGAAGCTTTCTTT	CASSFRVETEAFF
TRBJ1-6	TRBV9	-	many	TGTGCCAGCAGCGCTCCAGGGGACGGTTCACCCCTCCACTTT	CASSAPGDGSPLHF
TRBJ1-5	TRBV7-2	TRBD1	-	TGTGCCAGCAGCTTCGGGACAGGTACCCATCAGCCCCAGCATTTT	CASSFGTGTHQPQHF
TRBJ1-3	TRBV14	-	-	TGTGCCAGCAGGCCCACGGGGGGAAACACCATATATTTT	CASRPTGGNTIYF
TRBJ2-1	TRBV6-5	TRBD2	-	TGTGCCAGCGGTCTAGCGGAAGTCAATGAGCAGTTCTTC	CASGLAEVNEQFF
TRBJ2-7	TRBV7-6	-	-	TGTGCCAGCAGTTATCTAGCCGGCAACTCCTACGAGCAGTACTTC	CASSYLAGNSYEQYF
TRBJ1-5	TRBV5-1	-	-	TGCGCCAGCAGCTTCACATCGGGACAAAATCAGCCCCAGCATTTT	CASSFTSGQNQPQHF
TRBJ2-3	TRBV28	-	-	TGTGCCAGCAGTTTAGGCGGGGCCTCCACAGATACGCAGTATTTT	CASSLGGASTDTQYF
TRBJ2-7	TRBV10-1	-	-	TGCGCCAGCAGTGAGTCGACAAGTTACGAGCAGTACTTC	CASSESTSYEQYF
TRBJ2-7	TRBV10-3	TRBD1	-	TGTGCCATCAGTGGTGGGACAGGGCCCTACGAGCAGTACTTC	CAISGGTGPYEQYF
TRBJ2-7	TRBV2	-	-	TGTGCCGGGACCACCGGGAGTTCATATCGCCACGAGCAGTACTTC	CAGTTGSSYRHEQYF
TRBJ1-3	TRBV13	TRBD1	-	TGTGCCAGCAGCTCCTTCCGGGACAGGGAAGGAAACACCATATATTTT	CASSSFRDREGNTIYF
TRBJ2-5	TRBV5-1	-	-	TGCGCCAGCAGCTTTCTGGGGGGACGCCAAGAGACCCAGTACTTC	CASSFLGGRQETQYF
TRBJ1-3	TRBV6-1	-	-	TGTGCCAGCAGTGAAGGGGCACGGGGAGACTCTGGAAACACCATATATTTT	CASSEGARGDSGNTIYF
TRBJ1-1	TRBV19	TRBD1	many	TGTGCCAGGACTGAAGACAGGGAGGTGAACACTGAAGCTTTCTTT	CARTEDREVNTEAFF
TRBJ1-2	TRBV11-1	-	-	TGTGCCAGCAGCTCAGGGTATGGCTACACCTTC	CASSSGYGYTF
TRBJ2-3	TRBV27	TRBD2	-	TGTGCCAGCAGCCTCGGACTAGTCGCGGATACGCAGTATTTT	CASSLGLVADTQYF
TRBJ2-6	TRBV11-3	-	-	TGTGCCAGCAGCTTAGAGGGGGCGCTCCCTGGGGCCAACGTCCTGACTTTC	CASSLEGALPGANVLTF
TRBJ1-4	TRBV28	-	-	TGTGCCAGCAAAAAACGGGGGGCTAATGAAAAACTGTTTTTT	CASKKRGANEKLFF
TRBJ1-1	TRBV19	TRBD1	-	TGTGCCAGTAGTATTGTGACAGGGGGGCCGAACACTGAAGCTTTCTTT	CASSIVTGGPNTEAFF
TRBJ1-5	TRBV28	-	-	TGTGCCAGCAATTTCCCCCGGGGGAAAAATCAGCCCCAGCATTTT	CASNFPRGKNQPQHF
TRBJ2-3	TRBV7-6	-	-	TGTGCCAGCAGCTTAGATGCGGCACACACAGATACGCAGTATTTT	CASSLDAAHTDTQYF
TRBJ2-2	TRBV5-1	TRBD2	-	TGCGCCAGCAGCTTCGGACTAGCGGGATTAACGAACACCGGGGAGCTGTTTTTT	CASSFGLAGLTNTGELFF
TRBJ1-5	TRBV28	-	-	TGTGCCAGCAGTGCCGTGACAGGTGCTAATCAGCCCCAGCATTTT	CASSAVTGANQPQHF
TRBJ2-3	TRBV10-3	TRBD2	-	TGTGCCATCGGACTAGGCACAGATACGCAGTATTTT	CAIGLGTDTQYF
TRBJ1-3	TRBV5-4	-	few	TGTGCCAGCAGCCTTATTGGGGCACCCGGAAACACCATATATTTT	CASSLIGAPGNTIYF
TRBJ2-7	TRBV27	TRBD1	-	TGTGCCAGCAGTTTGGACAGGGGACCCTACGAGCAGTACTTC	CASSLDRGPYEQYF
TRBJ1-6	TRBV6-5	TRBD1	-	TGTGCCAGCAGTTCGGGCACCGGGACAGGGGATTCACCCCTCCACTTT	CASSSGTGTGDSPLHF
TRBJ2-7	TRBV7-2	TRBD1	-	TGTGCCAGCAGCCGCTCGGGACAGAATCCAGGGCAGTACTTC	CASSRSGQNPGQYF
TRBJ2-1	TRBV27	-	-	TGTGCCAGCAGTTTAAAAGGAGCGGCTGAGCAGTTCTTC	CASSLKGAAEQFF
TRBJ2-7	TRBV27	-	-	TGTGCCAGCAGTTTTGCCAGGATTGGCGACGAGCAGTACTTC	CASSFARIGDEQYF
TRBJ1-1	TRBV6-5	TRBD1	-	TGTGCCAGCAGACTGGGGGGGACAGGGATCACTGAAGCTTTCTTT	CASRLGGTGITEAFF
TRBJ2-1	TRBV7-3	-	-	TGTGCCAGCAGCTTTGCGGGACTGGAGCAGTTCTTC	CASSFAGLEQFF
TRBJ1-1	TRBV12-3/TRBV12-4	TRBD1	-	TGTGCCAGCAGTTTGGACAGGGACGCTTTCTTT	CASSLDRDAFF
TRBJ1-5	TRBV27	-	-	TGTGCCAGCAGTTTAAATTGGGGGGGTAGCAATCAGCCCCAGCATTTT	CASSLNWGGSNQPQHF
TRBJ2-5	TRBV5-1	-	-	TGCGCCAGCAGCTATGGTTATCAGGTCGAGACCCAGTACTTC	CASSYGYQVETQYF
TRBJ1-2	TRBV28	-	-	TGTGCCAGCAGTTGGGGGGGGGATCCGATCTATGGCTACACCTTC	CASSWGGDPIYGYTF
TRBJ2-7	TRBV3-1/TRBV3-2	-	-	TGTGCCAGCATCAACACAGTCGGGGTCTACGAGCAGTACTTC	CASINTVGVYEQYF
TRBJ1-6	TRBV4-1	TRBD1	-	TGCGCCAGCAGCCCCAGACAGGGGGGGGTAAGGTCACCCCTCCACTTT	CASSPRQGGVRSPLHF
TRBJ1-4	TRBV27	TRBD1	few	TGTGCCAGCAGTTTCAGGACAGGGCCAAATGAAAAACTGTTTTTT	CASSFRTGPNEKLFF
TRBJ1-4	TRBV5-1	TRBD1	-	TGCGCCAGCAGCTTGGCCCCCCAGGGGGCGGGAGAAAAACTGTTTTTT	CASSLAPQGAGEKLFF
TRBJ2-3	TRBV24-1	TRBD2	-	TGTGCCACCAACGGAGCGGGAGGCACAGATACGCAGTATTTT	CATNGAGGTDTQYF
TRBJ2-3	TRBV7-9	-	-	TGTGCCAGCAGCTTAGCGGGAGGAGATACGCAGTATTTT	CASSLAGGDTQYF
TRBJ2-7	TRBV3-1/TRBV3-2	-	few	TGTGCCAGCAGTTCAAAGACAGGGAGGTCCTACGAGCAGTACTTC	CASSSKTGRSYEQYF